The clone carrying this TCR beta chain was counted a few times. The antigen remains undetermined. The data are from a study of vaccination and CD4 T cells after COVID-19. On the study more broadly: With a range of 35 to 161, the median interval from diagnosis to drawing post-COVID samples was 100 to 110 days. Spike peptides, overlapping and drawn from SARS-CoV-2, HCoV-NL63, HCoV-OC43 and HCoV-229E, were used to stimulate cells.

Sequencing of cultured CD4+ T cell DNA used the Oncomine TCR Beta short-read assay. TCRdb passed the PCR reads through MiXCR, listing each CDR3 protein once. The sample lists some 13,000 distinct CDR3 sequences, roughly 27% occurring once. Stated treatment: approximately nine-day PBMC culture with coronavirus spike peptide pools or control peptides (ViraFEST assay). ViraFEST used peptide pools to expand antigen-specific T cells before TCR sequencing. IL-2 at roughly 9.2 IU/ml and peptide pools at 8.5 to 10 ug/ml were added to PBMCs cultured at roughly 2 million per well. V lost 6 bases to trimming and J lost 10 bases; unmatched junction nucleotides: 6. The V gene's germline CDR1 is MNHEY and CDR2 SVGEGT. This CDR3 has 13 residues.

This chain connects TRBV6-2 or TRBV6-3 to TRBJ2-1, with 10 nucleotides matching TRBD2. The receptor comes from a human donor with COVID-19. Sequencing was performed on cultured CD4+ T cells from blood. As DNA, the CDR3 is TGTGCCAGCAGATTACTAGCGGGGCACGAGCAGTTCTTC. Protein product: CASRLLAGHEQFF.